This T cell receptor beta chain comes out of a study of technical replicates of blood from a handful of donors. This clone was observed once. TCRdb's table, derived via immunoSEQ multiplex PCR, lists solely in-frame clones and lacks some. The sample lists approximately 81,000 clones; 96% were seen once. Sequenced sample: T cells isolated from PBMCs. The sequence derives from a human donor in good health.

The CDR3 DNA reads TGTGCCAGCAGTTATAGGCAGGCGAACACTGAAGCTTTCTTT. It is translated as CASSYRQANTEAFF. V and J are TRBV6-5 and TRBJ1-1, with unresolved D. The germline gives CDR1 MNHEY, CDR2 SVGAGI. The V gene lost 3 bases and the J gene lost 1 base, with 9 bases spanning the gap. The CDR3 is made up of 14 amino acids.